Presented here are 25 T cell receptor beta chains from one specimen sequenced in a study of T cell responses to AZD1222 COVID-19 vaccine. Clones were read by immunoSEQ multiplex PCR, and TCRdb kept only the in-frame ones, dropping some. This sample has some 100,000 clones, with roughly nine tenths found just once. The material was peripheral blood, obtained 28 days after the second AZD1222 dose. These TCRs come from an adult who received the AZD1222 COVID-19 vaccine.

The CDR3 DNA follows: TGTGCCAGCTCACCCAGGGTAGGGGACTATGGCTACACCTTC. This encodes CASSPRVGDYGYTF. This chain connects TRBV18 to TRBJ1-2, with D maybe TRBD1 (5 bases). Germline CDR1 is KGHSH and CDR2 is LQKENI. Between the trimmed V and J ends, which lost 3 bases and 3 bases, there was a span of 11 bases. The CDR3 covers 14 residues.

This clone appeared a single time. The V call is TRBV5-4, the J call TRBJ2-5; D may be TRBD2 (7 bases). V was cut by 4 bases and J by 5 bases, with 15 bases left in between. The length of the CDR3 is 14 residues. Germline values: CDR1 SGHNT, CDR2 YYREEE (reference sequence). The CDR3 DNA is TGTGCCAGCAGCCCGGGGGGCGTCTCGGAGACCCAGTACTTC. Amino acid sequence: CASSPGGVSETQYF. Supplemented by reference TRBV5-4 and TRBJ2-5, the full variable domain reads ETGVTQSPTHLIKTRGQQVTLRCSSQSGHNTVSWYQQALGQGPQFIFQYYREEENGRGNFPPRFSGLQFPNYSSELNVNALELDDSALYLCASSPGGVSETQYFGPGTRLLVL.

This sequence joins TRBV20-1 and TRBJ2-5; D remains ambiguous. The ends were cut back, 3 bases at V and 4 bases at J, with 12 bases in the middle. Germline values: CDR1 DFQATT, CDR2 SNEGSKA (reference sequence). This CDR3 has 13 amino acids. CDR3 coding DNA: TGCAGTGCTAGTGACGCTTCTCTAGAGACCCAGTACTTC. This gives the protein CSASDASLETQYF.

Remarks on this clone: Sequence at one end of the junction differs from germline and may be a read error. This sample includes further DNA sequences coding for the same CDR3. The chain recombines TRBV14 with TRBJ1-1; D gene uncertain. CDR3 length: 13 amino acids. Germline V gene lookup returns CDR1 SGHDN and CDR2 FVKESK. The CDR3, as DNA: TGTGCCAGCAGCCACTTAGGGAACACTGAAGCCTTCTTT. Amino acids: CASSHLGNTEAFF.

This chain uses TRBV11-3 with TRBJ2-7; 9 nucleotides agree with TRBD1. V trimming: 5 bases; J trimming: 3 bases; junction bases outside the gene matches: 8. Germline V gene data show CDR1 as SGHNT and CDR2 as YENEEA. The CDR3 is 15 residues long. The CDR3 region is CASSQGGQGGYEQYF. The CDR3 DNA reads as TGTGCCAGCAGCCAAGGGGGACAGGGTGGCTACGAGCAGTACTTC.

The chain links TRBV6-5 to TRBJ2-3; D is uncertain. The V end lost 5 bases, the J end lost 2 bases, and 14 bases lay between the germline ends. The CDR3 sequence is 15 residues long. Germline assignment: CDR1 MNHEY and CDR2 SVGAGI. The CDR3 bases are TGTGCCAGCAGTCCGCGACACGAACTCACAGATACGCAGTATTTT. Translated, it gives CASSPRHELTDTQYF.

The chain links TRBV7-7 to TRBJ2-3; D perhaps matches TRBD1 (6 bases). This CDR3 has 14 amino acids. In germline, CDR1 is SSHAT, CDR2 FNYEAQ (reference sequence). Trimming left V 4 bases short and J 4 bases short, with 12 bases between. The CDR3 protein is CASSSEQGSDTQYF. CDR3 DNA: TGTGCCAGCAGCTCAGAACAGGGTTCAGATACGCAGTATTTT.

The chain carries TRBV19 and TRBJ2-3; TRBD2 aligns across 12 bases. The germline CDR1 and CDR2 sequences are LNHDA and SQIVND (reference sequence). V lost 4 bases and J lost 2; bases outside the gene matches: 1. The CDR3 is made up of 15 amino acids. The CDR3 protein is CASSRTSGTTDTQYF. The DNA of the CDR3 is TGTGCCAGTAGTAGGACTAGCGGGACCACAGATACGCAGTATTTT.

This clone has just one count. The gene calls are TRBV3-1 (or the pseudogene TRBV3-2) and TRBJ1-5; 7 bases are a match to TRBD1. From germline, CDR1 is LGHDT and CDR2 YNNKEL (reference sequence). The CDR3 is 20 amino acids. V was clipped by 0 bases and J by 0 bases; unmatched bases: 14. For the CDR3, the DNA is TGTGCCAGCAGCCAAGATGGGGGACCCGGGACAGAACTTAGCAATCAGCCCCAGCATTTT. It translates to CASSQDGGPGTELSNQPQHF.

The J gene is TRBJ1-2, the V gene TRBV7-9, with D perhaps TRBD1 (5 bases). From germline, CDR1 is SEHNR and CDR2 FQNEAQ (reference sequence). Deletions cut 1 base from V and 8 bases from J, with 11 bases between. The CDR3 extends over 13 amino acids. The CDR3: CASSLGGTEGYTF. CDR3 nucleotides: TGTGCCAGCAGCTTAGGAGGGACTGAAGGCTACACCTTC.

This clone was detected a few times. The V call is TRBV30, the J call TRBJ2-2; D is ambiguous. Trimming removed 8 bases at V and 1 base at J, with 11 bases between. CDR1 is GTSNPN, CDR2 SVGIG, per germline (reference sequence). CDR3 length equals 13 residues. The CDR3, as DNA: TGTGCCACCCAAGAGCAGAACACCGGGGAGCTGTTTTTT. It is translated as CATQEQNTGELFF. The whole variable domain, remainder taken from reference TRBV30 and TRBJ2-2, is SQTIHQWPATLVQPVGSPLSLECTVEGTSNPNLYWYRQAAGRGLQLLFYSVGIGQISSEVPQNLSASRPQDRQFILSSKKLLLSDSGFYLCATQEQNTGELFFGEGSRLTVL.

The chain combines TRBV11-2 with TRBJ2-7, with D uncertain. The V gene's germline CDR1 is SGHAT and CDR2 FQNNGV. This CDR3 has 11 residues. V gave up 4 bases and J gave up 6 bases, with 7 bases separating them. Here the CDR3 reads CASSSSLEQYF. The CDR3 nucleotides are TGTGCCAGCAGCTCCTCGCTCGAGCAGTACTTC.

V usage is TRBV9 and J usage is TRBJ2-1; D ambiguous. CDR3 length: 15 amino acids. Germline V lookup: CDR1 SGDLS, CDR2 YYNGEE. Trimming cost V 0 bases and J 0 bases, with 7 bases left between them. CDR3 nucleotide sequence: TGTGCCAGCAGCGTAGAAGGCATCTCCTACAATGAGCAGTTCTTC. Translated, it gives CASSVEGISYNEQFF.

The J gene is TRBJ1-1, the V gene TRBV7-9; 8 positions agree with TRBD1. There are 13 residues in the CDR3. The trim removed 6 bases at V and 4 bases at J, leaving 4 bases unmatched. CDR1 and CDR2 (germline): SEHNR, FQNEAQ (reference sequence). As DNA, the CDR3 is TGTGCCAGCAGGACAGGGGTCGGCACTGAAGCTTTCTTT. This codes for CASRTGVGTEAFF.

The rearrangement uses TRBV19 and TRBJ2-2, with D unclear. The germline V gene has CDR1 LNHDA and CDR2 SQIVND (reference sequence). This CDR3 is built from 14 residues. V gave up 7 bases and J gave up 0 bases, with 9 bases separating them. In nucleotides, the CDR3 is TGTGCCAGTACCTTCCGGACGAACACCGGGGAGCTGTTTTTT. Translating gives CASTFRTNTGELFF. Drawing the rest from reference TRBV19 and TRBJ2-2, the complete variable domain is DGGITQSPKYLFRKEGQNVTLSCEQNLNHDAMYWYRQDPGQGLRLIYYSQIVNDFQKGDIAEGYSVSREKKESFPLTVTSAQKNPTAFYLCASTFRTNTGELFFGEGSRLTVL.

This clone was recorded only once. The gene calls are TRBV4-3 and TRBJ1-1, with D unresolved. Germline CDR1 LGHNA, CDR2 YSLEER. V was clipped by 0 bases and J by 1 base, with 12 bases between them. The CDR3 has 16 residues. CDR3 residues: CASSQDGIRGNTEAFF. CDR3 nucleotides: TGCGCCAGCAGCCAAGATGGGATCCGGGGGAACACTGAAGCTTTCTTT.

CDR3: CASREWGTGTEAFF. Written as DNA, the CDR3 is TGTGCCAGCAGGGAGTGGGGGACGGGCACTGAAGCTTTCTTT. The chain employs TRBV2 and TRBJ1-1; the D gene is possibly TRBD1 (5 bases). This CDR3 comprises 14 residues. The germline gives CDR1 SNHLY, CDR2 FYNNEI. Trimming pared 6 bases from V and 4 bases from J, leaving 15 bases between.

This chain uses TRBV7-8 with TRBJ1-2, with 7 nucleotides matching TRBD1. In germline, CDR1 is SGHVS, CDR2 FQNEAQ. The CDR3 covers 15 residues. The ends lost 5 bases at V and 8 bases at J; junction bases unmatched: 14. The CDR3 bases are TGTGCCAGCAGCCCGAACAGGGGCGGGCAATACGGCTACACCTTC. Its protein is CASSPNRGGQYGYTF. Using reference TRBV7-8 and TRBJ1-2 for the parts outside the CDR3, the full variable domain is GAGVSQSPRYKVAKRGQDVALRCDPISGHVSLFWYQQALGQGPEFLTYFQNEAQLDKSGLPSDRFFAERPEGSVSTLKIQRTQQEDSAVYLCASSPNRGGQYGYTFGSGTRLTVV.

The rearrangement uses TRBV5-1 and TRBJ1-1, with TRBD1 as a possible D gene (6 bases). Trimming took off 3 bases at V and 3 bases at J, with 9 bases between the two ends. From germline, CDR1 is SGHRS and CDR2 YFSETQ. CDR3 length: 13 amino acids. The CDR3, as DNA: TGCGCCAGCAGCTCGAACAGGGACACTGAAGCTTTCTTT. Protein product: CASSSNRDTEAFF. The variable domain in full, with the rest retrieved from reference TRBV5-1 and TRBJ1-1, is KAGVTQTPRYLIKTRGQQVTLSCSPISGHRSVSWYQQTPGQGLQFLFEYFSETQRNKGNFPGRFSGRQFSNSRSEMNVSTLELGDSALYLCASSSNRDTEAFFGQGTRLTVV.

A few counts support this clone. The rearrangement joins TRBV5-4 to TRBJ2-7; TRBD1 aligns across 9 bases. CDR1 is SGHNT and CDR2 is YYREEE in the germline V gene (reference sequence). V shed 4 bases, J shed 2 bases, and the junction held 4 bases outside the gene matches. The CDR3 has 14 residues. For the CDR3, the DNA is TGTGCCAGCAGCAGAGGGACAGGGACCTACGAGCAGTACTTC. Residues: CASSRGTGTYEQYF.

The V gene is TRBV15, the J gene TRBJ1-1; 7 bases align to TRBD1. Germline lookup yields CDR1 LNHNV and CDR2 YYDKDF (reference sequence). V shed 3 bases and J 6 bases; nucleotides not matched to a gene: 10. The length of the CDR3 is 15 residues. The CDR3 sequence is CATSRGRQGRAEAFF. CDR3 DNA: TGTGCCACCAGCAGGGGGAGACAGGGACGGGCTGAAGCTTTCTTT. The entire variable domain, with the rest obtained from reference TRBV15 and TRBJ1-1, is as follows: DAMVIQNPRYQVTQFGKPVTLSCSQTLNHNVMYWYQQKSSQAPKLLFHYYDKDFNNEADTPDNFQSRRPNTSFCFLDIRSPGLGDTAMYLCATSRGRQGRAEAFFGQGTRLTVV.

The V gene is TRBV5-1, the J gene TRBJ1-4; D not resolved. CDR3 length: 15 amino acids. Trimming took off 6 bases at V and 2 bases at J, with 14 bases between the two ends. Germline V gene data show CDR1 as SGHRS and CDR2 as YFSETQ. The CDR3 protein is CASISDCATNEKLFF. In DNA form, the CDR3 reads TGCGCCAGCATCTCCGACTGCGCGACTAATGAAAAACTGTTTTTT.

This chain links TRBV5-5 with TRBJ1-2, with D possibly TRBD1 on 5 matching bases. The CDR3 contains 15 residues. CDR1 and CDR2 from the germline V gene are SGHKS and YYEKEE (reference sequence). The V and J ends lost 0 bases and 2 bases respectively, with 11 bases between them. The DNA of the CDR3 is TGTGCCAGCAGCTTGGAGTGGTGGGGGAACTATGGCTACACCTTC. It translates to CASSLEWWGNYGYTF. Combining the CDR3 with reference TRBV5-5 and TRBJ1-2 gives the whole variable domain DAGVTQSPTHLIKTRGQQVTLRCSPISGHKSVSWYQQVLGQGPQFIFQYYEKEERGRGNFPDRFSARQFPNYSSELNVNALLLGDSALYLCASSLEWWGNYGYTFGSGTRLTVV.

In its sample, this clone was seen a few times. The chain carries TRBV2 and TRBJ2-5, with 7 bases matching TRBD2. V lost 1 base to trimming and J lost 5 bases; unmatched junction nucleotides: 7. This CDR3 is built from 15 residues. Germline CDR1 is SNHLY and CDR2 is FYNNEI. This CDR3 reads CASSEVAGVAETQYF. Written as DNA, the CDR3 is TGTGCCAGCAGTGAAGTCGCGGGGGTTGCTGAGACCCAGTACTTC.

The chain couples TRBV27 to TRBJ1-1, with no clear D. CDR1 MNHEY and CDR2 SMNVEV come from the germline V gene (reference sequence). The length of the CDR3 is 12 residues. V dropped 5 bases and J dropped 1 base, with 5 bases sitting between them. CDR3 coding DNA: TGTGCCAGCAGTCACGCGAACACTGAAGCTTTCTTT. Translated, it gives CASSHANTEAFF.